A selection of T cell receptor beta chains follows, all from one sample in a study of shared clonotypes between healthy human individuals. The assay was immunoSEQ multiplex PCR, and TCRdb's table has in-frame clones only and misses some. The table shows about 1 million clones, with 65% to 80% occurring only once. Sequenced input: memory CD4+ T cells sorted from blood. These receptor sequences come from a man younger than 30 in good health. Each CDR3 is given with its conserved first and last residue. D genes are given only for firm matches. Clone sizes are given selectively: once, few, many, or a class where the clone is expanded.

TRBJ1-2	TRBV5-1	TRBD1	few	15	TGCGCCAGCAGCTTGGTGGCAGGGGGAGACTATGGCTACACCTTC	CASSLVAGGDYGYTF
TRBJ2-1	TRBV9	TRBD2	few	16	TGTGCCAGCAGCGCTCGTCTAGCGGGGGCCTACAATGAGCAGTTCTTC	CASSARLAGAYNEQFF
TRBJ1-6	TRBV14	.	few	13	TGTGCCAGCAGCCCCAAGATGGGTTCACCCCTCCACTTT	CASSPKMGSPLHF
TRBJ2-1	TRBV5-1	TRBD1	.	15	TGCGCCAGCAGCAACCGGGACAGTAGGTACAATGAGCAGTTCTTC	CASSNRDSRYNEQFF
TRBJ2-5	TRBV7-7	.	few	12	TGTGCTAGCAGCGAACCCGGAGAGACCCAGTACTTC	CASSEPGETQYF
TRBJ2-6	TRBV30	.	.	15	TGTGCCTGGAGTGACGGGGTAGCTGGGGCCAACGTCCTGACTTTC	CAWSDGVAGANVLTF
TRBJ1-5	TRBV21-1	.	once	16	TGTGCCAGCAGAAATCGTCGGGGAAATAGCAATCAGCCCCAGCATTTT	CASRNRRGNSNQPQHF
TRBJ1-2	TRBV28	.	.	13	TGTGCCAGCAGTTTATCCCGGGGGTATGGCTACACCTTC	CASSLSRGYGYTF
TRBJ2-7	TRBV27	.	.	15	TGTGCCAGCAGTTTATCTGGGTTAACAAGGACCGAGCAGTACTTC	CASSLSGLTRTEQYF
TRBJ1-1	TRBV11-2	.	.	14	TGTGCCAGCAGCTTATTGGTGGGGAACACTGAAGCTTTCTTT	CASSLLVGNTEAFF
TRBJ1-6	TRBV21-1	.	many	13	TGTGCCAGCCGCACAGAGACGGATTCACCCCTCCACTTT	CASRTETDSPLHF
TRBJ2-3	TRBV6-1	TRBD2	.	14	TGTGCCAGCAGAGCGGGGGGGCGAGGAGATACGCAGTATTTT	CASRAGGRGDTQYF
TRBJ2-2	TRBV5-5	.	.	16	TGTGCCAGCAGCTTGGGATCTGGGCCGGGCACCGGGGAGCTGTTTTTT	CASSLGSGPGTGELFF
TRBJ1-3	TRBV5-1	TRBD1	.	16	TGCGCCAGCAGCCAGGGACAGGGGAGCTCTGGAAACACCATATATTTT	CASSQGQGSSGNTIYF
TRBJ2-6	TRBV30	.	once	12	TGTGCCTGGTCGGCTGGGGCCAACGTCCTGACTTTC	CAWSAGANVLTF
TRBJ1-2	TRBV30	.	.	13	TGTGCCTGGAGTGTGGGGGGTGTTAATGGCTACACCTTC	CAWSVGGVNGYTF
TRBJ2-2	TRBV19	.	.	14	TGTGCCAGTAGTTTCGGGGGTAACACCGGGGAGCTGTTTTTT	CASSFGGNTGELFF
TRBJ2-1	TRBV7-9	.	few	14	TGTGCCAGCAGCTTTAACCCACGAGGGAATGAGCAGTTCTTC	CASSFNPRGNEQFF
TRBJ1-1	TRBV15	TRBD1	.	18	TGTGCCACCAGCAGGTCGGTGGGGACAGTTTTCATGAACACTGAAGCTTTCTTT	CATSRSVGTVFMNTEAFF
TRBJ2-3	TRBV7-2	TRBD2	.	16	TGTGCCAGCAGCTTAACTAGCGGTACATTCACAGATACGCAGTATTTT	CASSLTSGTFTDTQYF
TRBJ2-2	TRBV18	.	.	15	TGTGCCAGCTCCCAACGGACAGCGAACACCGGGGAGCTGTTTTTT	CASSQRTANTGELFF
TRBJ2-7	TRBV19	.	.	20	TGTGCCAGTAGACCCGGGTTTGTTGTTTCGGGGGGCGCAACAATATACGAGCAGTACTTC	CASRPGFVVSGGATIYEQYF
TRBJ2-5	TRBV10-3	.	.	12	TGTGCCATCAGTGATGACAGAGAGACCCAGTACTTC	CAISDDRETQYF
TRBJ2-7	TRBV5-4	.	.	15	TGTGCCAGCAGCCCCGATTCAGGGTCCGTCTACGAGCAGTACTTC	CASSPDSGSVYEQYF
TRBJ1-4	TRBV25-1	.	.	14	TGTGCCAGCAGTGAAAAAGGCCGTAATGAAAAACTGTTTTTT	CASSEKGRNEKLFF
TRBJ1-4	TRBV6-1	.	.	15	TGTGCCAGCAGTGAACGGATGTGGGGGGATGAAAAACTGTTTTTT	CASSERMWGDEKLFF
TRBJ2-5	TRBV6-6	.	.	14	TGTGCCAGCAGTTACTCTGAGGGAGGCGAGACCCAGTACTTC	CASSYSEGGETQYF
TRBJ1-1	TRBV7-9	.	once	15	TGTGCCAGCAGCTTAGGGGGGACAACAAACGGCGAAGCTTTCTTT	CASSLGGTTNGEAFF
TRBJ2-5	TRBV6-5	.	few	12	TGTGCCAGCGGTACGGGGGCGGAGACCCAGTACTTC	CASGTGAETQYF
TRBJ1-6	TRBV6-1	.	.	14	TGTGCCAGCAGTGAAGGGAGGACAGTTTCACCCCTCCACTTT	CASSEGRTVSPLHF
TRBJ1-2	TRBV18	.	.	15	TGTGCCAGCTCACCGATTCCGGGACCCAGGGGTGGCTACACCTTC	CASSPIPGPRGGYTF
TRBJ2-3	TRBV9	.	many	14	TGTGCCAGCAGCGGGGGACTGAGCACAGATACGCAGTATTTT	CASSGGLSTDTQYF
TRBJ2-2	TRBV28	.	.	15	TGTGCCAGCAGGAGTGCCATGGTCGGGACCGGGGAGCTGTTTTTT	CASRSAMVGTGELFF
TRBJ1-1	TRBV28	TRBD1	.	14	TGTGCCAGCAGACTACAGGGGGAGAACACTGAAGCTTTCTTT	CASRLQGENTEAFF
TRBJ1-4	TRBV9	.	.	14	TGTGCCAGCAGCGTAGCCTCAACTAATGAAAAACTGTTTTTT	CASSVASTNEKLFF
TRBJ2-2	TRBV29-1	.	.	15	TGCAGCGTCCTAACCCAGGATATGAACACCGGGGAGCTGTTTTTT	CSVLTQDMNTGELFF
TRBJ2-2	TRBV18	TRBD2	.	19	TGTGCCAGCTCACCCCCACTAGCGGGAGCGGTGTCGGACACCGGGGAGCTGTTTTTT	CASSPPLAGAVSDTGELFF
TRBJ1-2	TRBV7-9	.	few	16	TGTGCCAGCAGCTCCCGAACCCTAGGTGGAGACTATGGCTACACCTTC	CASSSRTLGGDYGYTF
TRBJ1-5	TRBV6-1	.	.	13	TGTGCCAGCAGTGCCAGGGAGAATCAGCCCCAGCATTTT	CASSARENQPQHF
TRBJ2-5	TRBV15	.	.	12	TGTGCCACCAGCAGACCTCTGGAGACCCAGTACTTC	CATSRPLETQYF
TRBJ1-6	TRBV7-8	.	.	15	TGTGCCAGCAGCTTTCTCGGGATTGCCGATTCACCCCTCCACTTT	CASSFLGIADSPLHF
TRBJ2-1	TRBV11-1	.	.	14	TGTGCCAGCAGCCAGGAGAGCTCCTACAATGAGCAGTTCTTC	CASSQESSYNEQFF
TRBJ1-4	TRBV5-1	.	.	15	TGCGCCAGCAGCCCCATTGGGGCAGTTAATGAAAAACTGTTTTTT	CASSPIGAVNEKLFF
TRBJ1-4	TRBV15	TRBD1	.	15	TGTGCCACCAGCAGAGATCCGACAGGGAGTGAAAAACTGTTTTTT	CATSRDPTGSEKLFF
TRBJ1-4	TRBV6-6	.	.	13	TGTGCCAGCAGTGGGGGCGGATATGAAAAACTGTTTTTT	CASSGGGYEKLFF
TRBJ2-2	TRBV10-3	.	.	14	TGTGCCATCAGTGATCCTCAGGGAACCGGGGAGCTGTTTTTT	CAISDPQGTGELFF
TRBJ2-4	TRBV5-1	TRBD2	.	17	TGCGCCAGCAGCGCGGGGACAGCGGGAGGGCGAGAAAACATTCAGTACTTC	CASSAGTAGGRENIQYF
TRBJ2-4	TRBV7-2	TRBD1	.	15	TGTGCCAGCAGCCCCATTCGGACAGGAGCAAACATTCAGTACTTC	CASSPIRTGANIQYF
TRBJ2-1	TRBV6-6	.	few	15	TGTGCCAGCACCCGTCCGGGACAAAAGGACAATGAGCAGTTCTTC	CASTRPGQKDNEQFF
TRBJ2-3	TRBV7-2	TRBD1	once	16	TGTGCCAGCAGCTTGGGACAGACAGCTAGCACAGATACGCAGTATTTT	CASSLGQTASTDTQYF
TRBJ2-1	TRBV5-1	TRBD2	.	15	TGCGCCAGCAGCTTGGGAGTAGCGGGAGGCAATGAGCAGTTCTTC	CASSLGVAGGNEQFF
TRBJ1-5	TRBV28	.	.	15	TGTGCCAGCAGTTTAAGGGAGATGGGCAATCAGCCCCAGCATTTT	CASSLREMGNQPQHF
TRBJ2-7	TRBV2	.	.	11	TGTGCCAGCAGGGCTAACTACGAGCAGTACTTC	CASRANYEQYF
TRBJ1-2	TRBV14	.	.	15	TGTGCCAGCAGCCCAGGAGGGGGAACTAACTATGGCTACACCTTC	CASSPGGGTNYGYTF
TRBJ2-2	TRBV5-6	TRBD2	.	17	TGTGCCAGCAGCTCCGGACTAGCGGGAGGGGGGACCGGGGAGCTGTTTTTT	CASSSGLAGGGTGELFF
TRBJ2-7	TRBV29-1	TRBD1	few	14	TGCAGCGTGGGGGCCGGGACAGGGGGCTCCGAGCAGTACTTC	CSVGAGTGGSEQYF
TRBJ2-2	TRBV5-1	.	.	14	TGCGCCAGCAGCCGTCCAACCAACACCGGGGAGCTGTTTTTT	CASSRPTNTGELFF
TRBJ2-1	TRBV30	.	.	13	TGTGCCTGGAGTTCGGGAGTGTTCAATGAGCAGTTCTTC	CAWSSGVFNEQFF
TRBJ2-5	TRBV5-4	TRBD1	.	17	TGTGCCAGCAGTTCTGGGGGGGACAGGGGGCCCCAAGAGACCCAGTACTTC	CASSSGGDRGPQETQYF